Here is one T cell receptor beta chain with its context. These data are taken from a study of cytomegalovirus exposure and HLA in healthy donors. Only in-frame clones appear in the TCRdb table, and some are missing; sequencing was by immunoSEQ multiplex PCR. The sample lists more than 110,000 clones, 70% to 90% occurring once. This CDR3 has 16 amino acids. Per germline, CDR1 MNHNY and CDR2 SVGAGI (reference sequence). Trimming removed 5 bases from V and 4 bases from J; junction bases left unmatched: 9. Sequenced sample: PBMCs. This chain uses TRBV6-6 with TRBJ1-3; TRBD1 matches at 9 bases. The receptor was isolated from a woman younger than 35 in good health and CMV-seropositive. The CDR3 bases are TGTGCCAGCAGTGGTACCGGGACAGGGTCCGGAAACACCATATATTTT. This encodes CASSGTGTGSGNTIYF.